The sequence of this T cell receptor beta chain was determined in a study of regulatory T cells in long-lasting Graves disease. CDR3-region Arm-PCR and iRepertoire HTBI primers produced the TCR beta libraries. MiXCR was run by TCRdb on the multiplex PCR reads, yielding one entry per CDR3 protein. Of about 620,000 distinct CDR3 sequences in the sample, less than 20% were seen once. The CDR3 has 14 amino acids. Germline lookup yields CDR1 MDHEN and CDR2 SYDVKM. This clonotype has a count of ten or more. One end of the junction is discordant with germline, which a read error may explain. Stated time point: newly diagnosed GD, antithyroid drugs for less than 3 months. PBMC RNA served as the TCR library source. The same data also went into a second study, on T cells in Graves' hyperthyroidism and ophthalmopathy.

The chain uses TRBV28 and TRBJ1-1, with D perhaps matching TRBD1 (5 bases). The sequences come from peripheral blood mononuclear cells (PBMCs), collected at new diagnosis, from a patient treated with antithyroid drugs. The receptor was isolated from a woman aged 25 to 39 with Graves disease. This CDR3 is CASRRGRMNTKAFF. The DNA of the CDR3 is TGTGCCAGCAGGAGGGGACGGATGAACACTAAAGCTTTCTTT.